Sequencing of this T cell receptor beta chain was carried out in a study of blood T cell repertoires in COVID-19. About the research overall: PBMCs, B-cell-depleted T cells, or T cells were the source of the cDNA or gDNA that made up the material.

Repertoires were generated with immunoSEQ multiplex PCR, while TCRdb's copy carries only in-frame clones and drops some. The sample holds 300,000 to 400,000 clones; around 87% are singletons and the top ten take 1%. This CDR3 comprises 19 residues. The V segment lost 0 bases and the J segment 10 bases; nucleotides outside the gene matches: 17. Germline V gene data show CDR1 as LGHNA and CDR2 as YSLEER. This sequence originates from a man aged 45 to 65 with active or convalescent COVID-19. The sample was peripheral blood. The V and J genes are TRBV4-3 and TRBJ1-6; 8 nucleotides align to TRBD1. The CDR3 nucleotides are TGCGCCAGCAGCCAAGATGATTGGGCAGGGGGCTATCTTGCCTCACCCCTCCACTTT. It translates to CASSQDDWAGGYLASPLHF.